This T cell receptor (beta chain) was observed in a study of T cell responses to AZD1222 COVID-19 vaccine. The CDR3 loop spans 14 amino acids. V lost 0 bases, J lost 7 bases, and 10 bases lay in between. In germline, CDR1 is LGHNA, CDR2 YSLEER. Here immunoSEQ multiplex PCR was the method, and the copy in TCRdb shows in-frame clones only, minus some. The table lists about 94,000 clones, approximately 90% of them singletons. This sequence originates from an adult who received the AZD1222 COVID-19 vaccine. J is TRBJ1-5 and V is TRBV4-3, with unresolved D. The sample in question was peripheral blood, obtained 28 days after the second AZD1222 dose. As DNA, the CDR3 is TGCGCCAGCAGCCAAGATGCCCTTCGGCAGCCCCAGCATTTT. Protein product: CASSQDALRQPQHF.